This T cell receptor (beta chain) was found in a study of post-analysis software for immune sequencing data. cDNA libraries of TCR beta carried unique molecular identifiers. TCRdb reanalysed the PCR reads using MiXCR and keeps one entry per CDR3 protein. In the table there are roughly 150,000 distinct CDR3 sequences, under 40% of which are singletons. Study-wide results and limits: Compared against controls, patients with multiple sclerosis displayed significantly lower normalized Chao1 diversity. In patients, about 5 TRBV segments were more frequent than in controls, with TRBV5-6, TRBV5-1 and TRBV20-1 among them.

This CDR3 is 16 amino acids long. The V and J ends lost 1 base and 5 bases respectively, with 18 bases between them. CDR1 and CDR2 (germline): SGHTA, FQGNSA. As to this clonotype: Its antigen is not identified.

The chain joins TRBV7-2 to TRBJ2-7; perhaps TRBD2 as D (5 bases). This receptor was taken from a girl aged 5-17 years with multiple sclerosis. This sample comprised blood, obtained after autologous hematopoietic stem cell transplantation. CDR3 region: CASSLDFGIKVDEQYF. Written as DNA, the CDR3 is TGTGCCAGCAGCTTAGATTTCGGGATCAAGGTCGACGAGCAGTACTTC. Supplemented by reference TRBV7-2 and TRBJ2-7, the full variable domain reads GAGVSQSPSNKVTEKGKDVELRCDPISGHTALYWYRQSLGQGLEFLIYFQGNSAPDKSGLPSDRFSAERTGGSVSTLTIQRTQQEDSAVYLCASSLDFGIKVDEQYFGPGTRLTVT.